This T cell receptor (beta chain) was documented in a study of T cells in Graves' hyperthyroidism and ophthalmopathy. Broader study findings: Also found in blood were most expanded thyroid clonotypes above 0.001.

Amplified TCR beta CDR3 regions came from RNA transcripts. Using the HTBI primer set, a first-round RT-PCR was run on the TCR CDR3. TCRdb reprocessed the multiplex PCR reads via MiXCR and lists one record per CDR3 protein. Here the sample spans about 840,000 distinct CDR3 sequences, approximately 40% being singletons. If no ophthalmopathy progression occurred within 18 months, Graves' hyperthyroidism was stable. Each diagnosis was grounded in clinical symptoms, serum thyroxine and TRAb, thyroid ultrasound, and orbital computed tomography. Turning to this clonotype: Its antigen remains unidentified.

The CDR3 is 13 residues long. Germline CDR1 is SQVTM and CDR2 is ANQGSEA. V lost 5 bases, J lost 9 bases, and 8 bases stayed unmatched. Source material: blood. This sequence originates from a young man with Graves' hyperthyroidism. The rearrangement links TRBV29-1 to TRBJ2-1; 9 nucleotides line up with TRBD2. CDR3 amino acids: CSVPSGGPGEQFF. The CDR3 bases are TGCAGCGTTCCCAGCGGGGGGCCGGGTGAGCAGTTCTTC.